These 16 T cell receptor beta chains were sequenced from one sample in a study of cytomegalovirus exposure and HLA in healthy donors. With 60 Vbeta and 13 Jbeta primers, the PCR was carried out. Clones were sequenced by immunoSEQ multiplex PCR, and TCRdb holds only the in-frame ones, with some missing. The table records over 150,000 clones, about 84% of them present only once. Sample: PBMCs. These TCRs come from a man aged 18-30 years in good health and CMV-seronegative.

V gene TRBV7-6 combines with J gene TRBJ2-6, with unresolved D. V was pared by 5 bases and J by 0 bases, with 8 bases between. Looked up from germline, CDR1 is SGHVS and CDR2 is FNYEAQ. This CDR3 is built from 15 residues. The CDR3 bases are TGTGCCAGCAGCCTGTGGCACTCTGGGGCCAACGTCCTGACTTTC. Amino acid sequence: CASSLWHSGANVLTF.

This sequence joins TRBV27 and TRBJ2-1; 7 nucleotides align to TRBD1. The CDR3 sequence is 14 residues long. Looked up from germline, CDR1 is MNHEY and CDR2 is SMNVEV (reference sequence). Germline trimming cut 8 bases from V and 5 bases from J; bases unmatched to any gene: 9. For the CDR3, the DNA is TGTGCCAGCGGAAAGCTAGGGACAGACAATGAGCAGTTCTTC. It is translated as CASGKLGTDNEQFF.

As for this clone: The germline gene is not matched at one end of the junction; a read error may be the cause. The rearrangement uses TRBV7-9 and TRBJ1-1; no clear D. Per germline, CDR1 SEHNR and CDR2 FQNEAQ (reference sequence). The CDR3 totals 11 residues. This CDR3 reads CSSSPLRGAFF. The CDR3 coding sequence is TGTTCCAGCAGCCCACTCCGGGGAGCTTTCTTT.

The rearrangement links TRBV7-2 to TRBJ1-5; tentative D call: TRBD1 (6 bases). V lost 3 bases and J lost 4, with 13 bases in between. The CDR3 consists of 15 residues. Germline CDR1 is SGHTA and CDR2 is FQGNSA. CDR3 DNA sequence: TGTGCCAGCAGCTTGCCGACAGGCCTTAATCAGCCCCAGCATTTT. Translating gives CASSLPTGLNQPQHF.

The V call is TRBV6-1, the J call TRBJ2-5, with 7 bases identical to TRBD2. The CDR3 runs to 14 residues. V shed 2 bases, J shed 10 bases, and the junction held 10 bases outside the gene matches. Germline CDR1 and CDR2: MNHNS and SASEGT. CDR3 sequence (DNA): TGTGCCAGCAGTGAACCGCGGGGGTGGGGGGACCAGTACTTC. As protein: CASSEPRGWGDQYF.

Of note for this clone: Other DNA sequences in this specimen translate into the identical CDR3. The chain combines TRBV18 with TRBJ1-2, with TRBD1 matching over 10 bases. The CDR3 contains 13 residues. Germline CDR1 reads KGHSH; CDR2 reads LQKENI. After removal of 2 bases from V and 6 bases from J, the junction contained 0 bases not matched to a gene. The chain's CDR3 is CASSPGQGDGYTF. The DNA of the CDR3 is TGTGCCAGCTCACCAGGACAGGGGGATGGCTACACCTTC.

The V gene is TRBV7-2, the J gene TRBJ1-1; TRBD1 is a possible D gene (6 bases). The germline gives CDR1 SGHTA, CDR2 FQGNSA. CDR3 length equals 13 residues. V lost 6 bases, J lost 1 base, and 9 bases lay in between. DNA for the CDR3: TGTGCCAGCAGGACAGGTACGAACACTGAAGCTTTCTTT. Its protein product is CASRTGTNTEAFF.

The rearrangement links TRBV7-9 to TRBJ2-1, with a possible D match to TRBD2 (5 bases). This CDR3 comprises 14 residues. V lost 6 bases and J lost 3, with 12 bases in between. The germline V gene has CDR1 SEHNR and CDR2 FQNEAQ (reference sequence). The CDR3 loop reads CASREESHYNEQFF. CDR3 bases: TGTGCCAGCAGGGAGGAGTCACACTACAATGAGCAGTTCTTC.

This chain links TRBV4-2 with TRBJ2-1; TRBD2 matches 7 bases. Germline values: CDR1 LGHNA, CDR2 YNFKEQ. After removal of 1 base from V and 8 bases from J, the junction contained 11 bases not matched to a gene. CDR3 length: 16 amino acids. The CDR3 loop is CASSQGEAGDVDEQFF. The CDR3 coding sequence is TGTGCCAGCAGCCAAGGAGAGGCGGGAGACGTCGATGAGCAGTTCTTC.

The chain recombines TRBV4-3 with TRBJ2-2, with unresolved D. The V gene lost 3 bases and the J gene lost 7 bases, with 12 bases spanning the gap. The CDR3 is 14 amino acids. Germline V gene lookup returns CDR1 LGHNA and CDR2 YSLEER. CDR3 region: CASSQSRVDGELFF. DNA of the CDR3: TGCGCCAGCAGCCAGTCTCGGGTGGACGGGGAGCTGTTTTTT.

The rearrangement uses TRBV2 and TRBJ2-4; 7 bases line up with TRBD1. The germline V gene has CDR1 SNHLY and CDR2 FYNNEI. After removal of 3 bases from V and 0 bases from J, the junction contained 5 bases not matched to a gene. The CDR3 loop spans 16 amino acids. The CDR3 nucleotides are TGTGCCAGCAGTGATAGGGGACAGTTAGCCAAAAACATTCAGTACTTC. The encoded protein is CASSDRGQLAKNIQYF.

The chain recombines TRBV29-1 with TRBJ1-1, with D unclear. The CDR3 contains 14 residues. V was pared by 7 bases and J by 3 bases, with 18 bases between. Germline loops: CDR1 SQVTM, CDR2 ANQGSEA. The CDR3 loop is CSANAGVWDTEAFF. In DNA, the CDR3 is TGCAGCGCCAACGCCGGGGTCTGGGACACTGAAGCTTTCTTT. Looking up the rest from reference TRBV29-1 and TRBJ1-1 gives the full variable domain: SAVISQKPSRDICQRGTSLTIQCQVDSQVTMMFWYRQQPGQSLTLIATANQGSEATYESGFVIDKFPISRPNLTFSTLTVSNMSPEDSSIYLCSANAGVWDTEAFFGQGTRLTVV.

The chain links TRBV28 to TRBJ1-2, with 9 bases aligning to TRBD1. With V trimmed by 1 base and J by 1 base, 7 bases remained unmatched. CDR1 MDHEN and CDR2 SYDVKM come from the germline V gene. CDR3 length: 17 amino acids. CDR3 nucleotide sequence: TGTGCCAGCAGTTTATTGGGGACAGGGACAATTAACTATGGCTACACCTTC. Protein sequence: CASSLLGTGTINYGYTF.

The chain has TRBV2 and TRBJ2-3, with a possible D match to TRBD1 (7 bases). CDR1 is SNHLY and CDR2 is FYNNEI in the germline V gene. Trimming removed 10 bases from V and 2 bases from J, with 16 bases in between. There are 14 residues in the CDR3. CDR3 nucleotides: TGTGCCATTTCGGGGGACAGCCACACAGATACGCAGTATTTT. It translates to CAISGDSHTDTQYF.

The V gene is TRBV19, the J gene TRBJ2-5; 14 positions match TRBD2. The CDR3 sequence is 16 residues long. V was clipped by 6 bases and J by 4 bases; unmatched bases: 7. CDR1 is LNHDA, CDR2 SQIVND, per germline (reference sequence). CDR3 residues: CASSRGLAGVTETQYF. As DNA, the CDR3 is TGTGCCAGTAGCCGGGGACTAGCGGGAGTCACAGAGACCCAGTACTTC.

The chain is built from TRBV27 and TRBJ2-7; the match to TRBD1 covers 8 bases. CDR3 size: 16 residues. Unmatched junction bases numbered 20, after V lost 8 bases and J lost 8 bases. Germline assignment: CDR1 MNHEY and CDR2 SMNVEV (reference sequence). CDR3 DNA sequence: TGTGCCAGCTCATCCCCCCCGGGACAGGACAACTTACAGCAGTACTTC. This codes for CASSSPPGQDNLQQYF.